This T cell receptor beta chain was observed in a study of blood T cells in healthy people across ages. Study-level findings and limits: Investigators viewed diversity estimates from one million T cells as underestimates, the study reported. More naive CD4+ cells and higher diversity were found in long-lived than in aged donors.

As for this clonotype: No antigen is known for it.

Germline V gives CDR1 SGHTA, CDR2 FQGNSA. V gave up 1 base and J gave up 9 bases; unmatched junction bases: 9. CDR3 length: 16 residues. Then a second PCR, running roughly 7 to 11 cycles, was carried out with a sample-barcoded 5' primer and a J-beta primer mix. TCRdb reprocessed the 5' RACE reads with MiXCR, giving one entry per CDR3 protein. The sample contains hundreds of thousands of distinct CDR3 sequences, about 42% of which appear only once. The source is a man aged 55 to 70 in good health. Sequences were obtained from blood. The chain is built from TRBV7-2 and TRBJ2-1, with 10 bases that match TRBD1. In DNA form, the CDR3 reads TGTGCCAGCAGCTTAGTCCCGGGACAGGGGACCAGTGAGCAGTTCTTC. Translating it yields CASSLVPGQGTSEQFF.